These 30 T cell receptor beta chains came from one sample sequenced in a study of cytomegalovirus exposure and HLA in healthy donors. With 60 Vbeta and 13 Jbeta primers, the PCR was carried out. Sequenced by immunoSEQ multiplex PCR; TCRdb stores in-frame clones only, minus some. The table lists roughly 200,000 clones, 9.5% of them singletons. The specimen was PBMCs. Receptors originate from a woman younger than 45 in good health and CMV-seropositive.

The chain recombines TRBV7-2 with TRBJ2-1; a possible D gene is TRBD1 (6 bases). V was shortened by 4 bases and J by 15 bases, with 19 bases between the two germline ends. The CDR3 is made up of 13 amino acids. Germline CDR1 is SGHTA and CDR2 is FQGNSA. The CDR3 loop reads CASSSGQGHLGFF. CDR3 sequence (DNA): TGTGCCAGCAGCTCGGGACAAGGGCACTTGGGGTTCTTC.

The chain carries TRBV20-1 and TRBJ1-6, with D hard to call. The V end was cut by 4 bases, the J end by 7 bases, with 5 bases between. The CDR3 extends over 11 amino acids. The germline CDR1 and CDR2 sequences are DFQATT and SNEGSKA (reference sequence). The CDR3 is CSAMSNSPLHF. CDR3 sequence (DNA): TGCAGTGCTATGAGCAATTCACCCCTCCACTTT.

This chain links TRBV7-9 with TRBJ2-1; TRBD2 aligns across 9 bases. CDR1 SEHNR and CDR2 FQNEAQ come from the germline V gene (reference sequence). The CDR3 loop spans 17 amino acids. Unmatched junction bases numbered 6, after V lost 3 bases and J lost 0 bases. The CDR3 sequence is CASSFAGRGGSYNEQFF. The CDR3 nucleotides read TGTGCCAGCAGCTTTGCTGGGCGGGGGGGCTCCTACAATGAGCAGTTCTTC.

The CDR3 protein is CASSGLRQETQYF. The CDR3 region has the DNA TGTGCCAGCAGTGGACTGCGCCAAGAGACCCAGTACTTC. V and J are TRBV6-1 and TRBJ2-5; no clear D. Trimming took 4 bases from V and 1 from J, leaving 7 bases between them. CDR1 is MNHNS, CDR2 SASEGT, per germline. This CDR3 spans 13 amino acids.

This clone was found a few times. CDR3: CASSYRDRPTNEKLFF. CDR3 nucleotide sequence: TGTGCCAGCAGCTATCGAGACAGACCAACTAATGAAAAACTGTTTTTT. This chain uses TRBV13 with TRBJ1-4; perhaps TRBD1 as D (5 bases). The CDR3 runs to 16 residues. Per germline, CDR1 PRHDT and CDR2 FYEKMQ (reference sequence). V was pared by 4 bases and J by 0 bases, with 12 bases between.

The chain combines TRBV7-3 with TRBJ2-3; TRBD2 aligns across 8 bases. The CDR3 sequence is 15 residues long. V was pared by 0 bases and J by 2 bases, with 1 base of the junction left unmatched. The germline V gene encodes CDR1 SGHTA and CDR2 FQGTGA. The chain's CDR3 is CASSLTSGITDTQYF. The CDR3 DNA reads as TGTGCCAGCAGCTTAACTAGCGGGATCACAGATACGCAGTATTTT.

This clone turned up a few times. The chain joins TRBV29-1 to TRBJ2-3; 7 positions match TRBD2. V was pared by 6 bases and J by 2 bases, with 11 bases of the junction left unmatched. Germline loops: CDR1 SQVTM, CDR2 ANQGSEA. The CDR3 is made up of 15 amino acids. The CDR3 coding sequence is TGCAGCGTGGGAGGCTGGGGGGGGTACACAGATACGCAGTATTTT. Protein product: CSVGGWGGYTDTQYF.

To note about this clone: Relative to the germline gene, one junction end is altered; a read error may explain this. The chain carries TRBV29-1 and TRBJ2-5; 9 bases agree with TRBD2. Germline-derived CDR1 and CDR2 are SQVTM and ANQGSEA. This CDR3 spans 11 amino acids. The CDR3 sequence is CIAGVGETQYF. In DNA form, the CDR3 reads TGTATAGCGGGAGTTGGGGAGACCCAGTACTTC.

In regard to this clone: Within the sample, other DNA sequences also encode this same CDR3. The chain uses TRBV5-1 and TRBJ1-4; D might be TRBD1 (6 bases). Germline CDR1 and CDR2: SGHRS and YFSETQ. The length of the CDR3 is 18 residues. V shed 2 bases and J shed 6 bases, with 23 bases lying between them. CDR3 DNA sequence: TGCGCCAGCAGCTTAGGGGGTTCAGGGGCAATGAGGGATGAAAAACTGTTTTTT. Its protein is CASSLGGSGAMRDEKLFF.

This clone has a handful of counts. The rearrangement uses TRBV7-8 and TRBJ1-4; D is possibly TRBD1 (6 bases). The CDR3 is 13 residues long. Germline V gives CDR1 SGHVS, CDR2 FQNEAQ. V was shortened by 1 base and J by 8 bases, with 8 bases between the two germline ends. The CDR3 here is CASSLEQGEKLFF. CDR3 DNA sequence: TGTGCCAGCAGCTTAGAACAGGGAGAAAAACTGTTTTTT.

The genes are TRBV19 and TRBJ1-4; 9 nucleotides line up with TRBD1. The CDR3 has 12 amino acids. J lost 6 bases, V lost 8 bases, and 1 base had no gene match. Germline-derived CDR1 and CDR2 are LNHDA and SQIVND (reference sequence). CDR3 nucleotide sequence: TGTGCCAGTTGGGACAGGGATGAAAAACTGTTTTTT. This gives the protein CASWDRDEKLFF.

In nucleotides, the CDR3 is TGTGCCAGCAGTCTTGGGACTAGCGGGAGTAAGACCCAGTACTTC. Protein: CASSLGTSGSKTQYF. The rearrangement links TRBV6-5 to TRBJ2-5; 14 bases align to TRBD2. Germline trimming cut 5 bases from V and 6 bases from J; bases unmatched to any gene: 5. The germline V gene encodes CDR1 MNHEY and CDR2 SVGAGI. This CDR3 is built from 15 residues.

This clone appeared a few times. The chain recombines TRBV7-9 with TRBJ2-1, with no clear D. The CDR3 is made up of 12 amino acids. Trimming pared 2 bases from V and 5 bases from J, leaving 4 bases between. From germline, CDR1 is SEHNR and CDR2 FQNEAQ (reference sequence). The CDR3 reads CASSLYDNEQFF. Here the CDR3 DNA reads TGTGCCAGCAGCTTATATGACAATGAGCAGTTCTTC. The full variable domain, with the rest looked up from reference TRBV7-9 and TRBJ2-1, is DTGVSQNPRHKITKRGQNVTFRCDPISEHNRLYWYRQTLGQGPEFLTYFQNEAQLEKSRLLSDRFSAERPKGSFSTLEIQRTEQGDSAMYLCASSLYDNEQFFGPGTRLTVL.

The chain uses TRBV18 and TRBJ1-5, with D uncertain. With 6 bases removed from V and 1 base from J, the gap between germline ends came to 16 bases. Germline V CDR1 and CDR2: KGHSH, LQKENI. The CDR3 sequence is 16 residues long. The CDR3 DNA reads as TGTGCCAGCTCCAAGGAGGGAGTGAGGAGCAATCAGCCCCAGCATTTT. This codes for CASSKEGVRSNQPQHF.

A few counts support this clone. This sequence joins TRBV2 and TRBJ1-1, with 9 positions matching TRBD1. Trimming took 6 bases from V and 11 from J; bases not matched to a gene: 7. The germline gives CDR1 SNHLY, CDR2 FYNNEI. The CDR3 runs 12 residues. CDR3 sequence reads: CASRGDRVRAFF. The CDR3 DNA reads TGTGCCAGCAGGGGGGACAGGGTTCGGGCTTTCTTT.

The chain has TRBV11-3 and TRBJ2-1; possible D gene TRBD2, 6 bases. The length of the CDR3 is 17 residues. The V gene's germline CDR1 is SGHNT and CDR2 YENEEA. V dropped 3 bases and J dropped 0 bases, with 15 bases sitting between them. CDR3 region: CASSLGSGSGSYNEQFF. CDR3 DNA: TGTGCCAGCAGCTTGGGTTCTGGTAGCGGCTCCTACAATGAGCAGTTCTTC.

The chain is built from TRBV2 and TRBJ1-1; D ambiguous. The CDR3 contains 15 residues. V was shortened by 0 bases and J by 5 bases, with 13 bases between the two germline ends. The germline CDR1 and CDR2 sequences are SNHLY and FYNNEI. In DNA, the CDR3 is TGTGCCAGCAGTGAAGCCCCCCGGGGAGGGACTGAAGCTTTCTTT. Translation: CASSEAPRGGTEAFF.

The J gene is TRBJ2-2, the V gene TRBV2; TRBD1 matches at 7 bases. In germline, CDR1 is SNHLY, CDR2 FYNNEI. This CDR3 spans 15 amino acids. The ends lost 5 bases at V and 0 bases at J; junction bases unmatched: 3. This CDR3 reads CASSRQGTNTGELFF. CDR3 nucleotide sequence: TGTGCCAGCAGTCGACAGGGAACGAACACCGGGGAGCTGTTTTTT.

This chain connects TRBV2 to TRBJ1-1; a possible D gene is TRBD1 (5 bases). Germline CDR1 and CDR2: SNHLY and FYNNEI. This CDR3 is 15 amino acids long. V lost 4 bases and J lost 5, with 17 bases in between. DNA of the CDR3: TGTGCCAGCAGTGGCGGGGCCCTAAGGAGGACTGAAGCTTTCTTT. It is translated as CASSGGALRRTEAFF.

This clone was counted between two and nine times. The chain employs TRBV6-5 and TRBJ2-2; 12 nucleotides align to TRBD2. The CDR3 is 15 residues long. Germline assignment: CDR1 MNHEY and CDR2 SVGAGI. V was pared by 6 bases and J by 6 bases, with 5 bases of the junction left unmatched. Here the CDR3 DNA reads TGTGCCAGCAGAATGACTAGCGGGAGTTCCGGGGAGCTGTTTTTT. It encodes CASRMTSGSSGELFF.

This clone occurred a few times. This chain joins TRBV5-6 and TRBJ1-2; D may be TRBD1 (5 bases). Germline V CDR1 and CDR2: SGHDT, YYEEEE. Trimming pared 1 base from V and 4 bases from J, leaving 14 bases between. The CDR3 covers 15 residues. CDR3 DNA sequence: TGTGCCAGCAGCTTGATGGGGGGGTTCGGCTATGGCTACACCTTC. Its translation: CASSLMGGFGYGYTF. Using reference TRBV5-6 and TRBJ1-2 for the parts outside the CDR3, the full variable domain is DAGVTQSPTHLIKTRGQQVTLRCSPKSGHDTVSWYQQALGQGPQFIFQYYEEEERQRGNFPDRFSGHQFPNYSSELNVNALLLGDSALYLCASSLMGGFGYGYTFGSGTRLTVV.

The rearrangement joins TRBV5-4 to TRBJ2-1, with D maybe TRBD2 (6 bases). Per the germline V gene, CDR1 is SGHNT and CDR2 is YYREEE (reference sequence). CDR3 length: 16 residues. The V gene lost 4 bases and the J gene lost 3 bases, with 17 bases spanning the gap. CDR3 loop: CASSGPKAGRYNEQFF. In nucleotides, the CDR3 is TGTGCCAGCAGCGGCCCCAAAGCGGGCCGCTACAATGAGCAGTTCTTC.

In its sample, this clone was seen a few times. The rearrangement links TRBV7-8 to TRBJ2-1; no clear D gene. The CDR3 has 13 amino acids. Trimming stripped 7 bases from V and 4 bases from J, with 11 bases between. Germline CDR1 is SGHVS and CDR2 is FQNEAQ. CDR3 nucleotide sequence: TGTGCCAGCATGGTTTACCGGTACAATGAGCAGTTCTTC. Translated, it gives CASMVYRYNEQFF. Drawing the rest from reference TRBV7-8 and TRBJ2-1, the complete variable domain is GAGVSQSPRYKVAKRGQDVALRCDPISGHVSLFWYQQALGQGPEFLTYFQNEAQLDKSGLPSDRFFAERPEGSVSTLKIQRTQQEDSAVYLCASMVYRYNEQFFGPGTRLTVL.

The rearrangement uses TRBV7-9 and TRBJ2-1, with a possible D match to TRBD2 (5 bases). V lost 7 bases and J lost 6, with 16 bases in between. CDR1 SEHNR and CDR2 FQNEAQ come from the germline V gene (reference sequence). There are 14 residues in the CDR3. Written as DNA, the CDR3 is TGTGCCAGCACCGAACTAGGTTTCGGCAATGAGCAGTTCTTC. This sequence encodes CASTELGFGNEQFF. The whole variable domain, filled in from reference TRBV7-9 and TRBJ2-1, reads DTGVSQNPRHKITKRGQNVTFRCDPISEHNRLYWYRQTLGQGPEFLTYFQNEAQLEKSRLLSDRFSAERPKGSFSTLEIQRTEQGDSAMYLCASTELGFGNEQFFGPGTRLTVL.

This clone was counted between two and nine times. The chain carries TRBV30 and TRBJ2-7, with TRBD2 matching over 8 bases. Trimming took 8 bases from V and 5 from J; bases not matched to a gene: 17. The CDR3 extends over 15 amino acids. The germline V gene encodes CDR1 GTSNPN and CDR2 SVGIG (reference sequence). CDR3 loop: CAHRSGGQYGNEQYF. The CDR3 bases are TGTGCCCACCGTTCGGGGGGGCAGTACGGGAACGAGCAGTACTTC.

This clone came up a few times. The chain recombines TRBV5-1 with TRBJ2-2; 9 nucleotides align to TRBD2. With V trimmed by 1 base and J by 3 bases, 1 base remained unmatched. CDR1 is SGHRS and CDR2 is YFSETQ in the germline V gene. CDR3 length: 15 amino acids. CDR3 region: CASSLTSGHTGELFF. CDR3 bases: TGCGCCAGCAGCTTGACTAGCGGGCACACCGGGGAGCTGTTTTTT.

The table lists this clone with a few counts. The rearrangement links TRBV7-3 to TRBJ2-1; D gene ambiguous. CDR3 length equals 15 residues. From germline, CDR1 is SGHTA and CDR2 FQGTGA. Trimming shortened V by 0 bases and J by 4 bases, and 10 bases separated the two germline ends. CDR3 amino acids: CASSLTSFPYNEQFF. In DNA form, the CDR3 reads TGTGCCAGCAGCTTAACTAGCTTCCCTTACAATGAGCAGTTCTTC.

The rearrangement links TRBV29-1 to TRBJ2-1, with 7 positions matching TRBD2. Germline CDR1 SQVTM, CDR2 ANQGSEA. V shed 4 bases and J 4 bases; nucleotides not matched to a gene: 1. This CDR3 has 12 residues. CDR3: CSVGREYNEQFF. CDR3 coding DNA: TGCAGCGTTGGGCGGGAGTACAATGAGCAGTTCTTC.

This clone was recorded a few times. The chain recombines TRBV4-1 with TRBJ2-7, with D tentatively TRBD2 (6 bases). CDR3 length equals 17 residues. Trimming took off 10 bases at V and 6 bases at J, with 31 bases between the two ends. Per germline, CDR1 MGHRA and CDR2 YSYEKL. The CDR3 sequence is CANLGWIAGLLQSEQYF. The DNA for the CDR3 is TGCGCCAACCTAGGATGGATTGCGGGACTTTTGCAATCCGAGCAGTACTTC.

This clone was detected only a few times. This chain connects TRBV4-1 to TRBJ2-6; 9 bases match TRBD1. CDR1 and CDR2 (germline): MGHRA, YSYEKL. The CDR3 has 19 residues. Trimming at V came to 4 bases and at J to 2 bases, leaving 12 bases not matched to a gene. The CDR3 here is CASSPGPQRQGAGANVLTF. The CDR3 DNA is TGCGCCAGCAGCCCGGGACCGCAGCGACAGGGGGCTGGGGCCAACGTCCTGACTTTC.